This paragraph covers one T cell receptor (beta chain) sequence. In the authors' methods: Counts of nucleated cells, estimated from reference gene primer amplification, were obtained. TCRdb's copy holds only in-frame clones and misses some; the assay was immunoSEQ multiplex PCR. That table furnishes V, J and clone size, whereas the DNA furnished D and trimming. There are 300,000 to 350,000 clones in the sample; around 92% occur only once, and roughly 10% lies in the top ten. The data stem from a study of blood T cell repertoires in COVID-19. The wider study: Italy, Spain and the United States were the sources of the convalescent and acute COVID-19 samples.

Individuals drawn from under 30 US areas were about 18 to 89 years old. Recovered participants had two consecutive negative NP/OP PCR tests, healthcare professional clearance, or symptom resolution. Looked up from germline, CDR1 is GTSNPN and CDR2 is SVGIG (reference sequence). V lost 3 bases to trimming and J lost 7 bases; unmatched junction nucleotides: 4. This CDR3 has 14 residues. The V gene is TRBV30, the J gene TRBJ1-6; 9 bases are shared with TRBD1. The sequencing sample was made of PBMCs or T cells enriched from blood (not recorded which). The TCR was taken from a woman in her twenties or thirties who had recovered from COVID-19. CDR3 residues: CAWSLDRGNSPLHF. CDR3 DNA: TGTGCCTGGAGCCTAGACAGGGGGAATTCACCCCTCCACTTT.